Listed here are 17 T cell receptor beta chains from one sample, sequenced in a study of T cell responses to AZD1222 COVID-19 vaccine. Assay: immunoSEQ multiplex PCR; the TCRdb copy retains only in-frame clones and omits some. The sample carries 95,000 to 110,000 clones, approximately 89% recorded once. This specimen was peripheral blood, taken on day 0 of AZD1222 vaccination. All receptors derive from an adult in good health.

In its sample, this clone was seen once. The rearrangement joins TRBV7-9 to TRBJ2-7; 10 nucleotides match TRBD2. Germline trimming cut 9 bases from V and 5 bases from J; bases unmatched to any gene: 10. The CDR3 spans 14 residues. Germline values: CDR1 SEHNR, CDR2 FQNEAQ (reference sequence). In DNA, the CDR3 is TGTGCCAGTAGGCAAGCGGGGGGGCGAGACGAGCAGTACTTC. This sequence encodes CASRQAGGRDEQYF.

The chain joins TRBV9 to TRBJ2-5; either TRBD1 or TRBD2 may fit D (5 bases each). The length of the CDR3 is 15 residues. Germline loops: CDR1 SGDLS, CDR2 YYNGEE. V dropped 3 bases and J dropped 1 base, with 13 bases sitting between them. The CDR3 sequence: CASSAGTEFQETQYF. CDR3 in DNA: TGTGCCAGCAGCGCCGGGACGGAATTCCAAGAGACCCAGTACTTC.

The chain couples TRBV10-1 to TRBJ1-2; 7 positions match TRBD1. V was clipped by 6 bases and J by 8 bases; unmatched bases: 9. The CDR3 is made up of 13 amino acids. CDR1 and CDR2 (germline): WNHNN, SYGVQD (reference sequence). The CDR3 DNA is TGCGCCAGCAGCGCCACAGGGGCGGACGGCTACACCTTC. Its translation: CASSATGADGYTF.

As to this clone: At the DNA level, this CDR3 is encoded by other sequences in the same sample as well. The CDR3 DNA reads as TGTGCCAGTAGTCCGGGGCTCACGAACACTGAAGCTTTCTTT. Translating it yields CASSPGLTNTEAFF. This chain joins TRBV19 and TRBJ1-1, with D possibly being TRBD1 (5 bases). Trimming shortened V by 5 bases and J by 1 base, and 11 bases separated the two germline ends. The CDR3 length is 14 residues. Germline V gene sequence: CDR1 LNHDA, CDR2 SQIVND (reference sequence).

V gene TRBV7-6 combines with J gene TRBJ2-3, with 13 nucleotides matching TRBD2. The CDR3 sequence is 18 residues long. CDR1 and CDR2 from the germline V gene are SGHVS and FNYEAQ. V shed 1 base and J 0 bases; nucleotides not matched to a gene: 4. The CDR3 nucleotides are TGTGCCAGCAGCTTAGGACTAGCGGGAGGAACTAGCACAGATACGCAGTATTTT. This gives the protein CASSLGLAGGTSTDTQYF. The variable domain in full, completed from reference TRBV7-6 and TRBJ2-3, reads GAGVSQSPRYKVTKRGQDVALRCDPISGHVSLYWYRQALGQGPEFLTYFNYEAQQDKSGLPNDRFSAERPEGSISTLTIQRTEQRDSAMYRCASSLGLAGGTSTDTQYFGPGTRLTVL.

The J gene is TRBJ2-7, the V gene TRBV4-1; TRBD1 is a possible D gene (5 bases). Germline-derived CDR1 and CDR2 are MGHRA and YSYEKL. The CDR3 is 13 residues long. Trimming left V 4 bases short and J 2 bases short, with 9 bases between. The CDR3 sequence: CASSLQETYEQYF. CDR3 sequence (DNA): TGCGCCAGCAGCCTACAGGAAACCTACGAGCAGTACTTC.

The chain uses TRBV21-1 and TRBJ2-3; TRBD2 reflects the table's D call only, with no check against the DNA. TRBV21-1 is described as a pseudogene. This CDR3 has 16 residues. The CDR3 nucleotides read TGTGCCACCCTACCTAGACTAGCGGGAGGGCGGGATACGCAGTATTTT. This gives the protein CATLPRLAGGRDTQYF.

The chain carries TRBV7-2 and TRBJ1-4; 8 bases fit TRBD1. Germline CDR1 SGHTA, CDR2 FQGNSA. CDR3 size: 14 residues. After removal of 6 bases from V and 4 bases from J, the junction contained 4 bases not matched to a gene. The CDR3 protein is CASSMDRDNEKLFF. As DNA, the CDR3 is TGTGCCAGCAGTATGGACAGGGATAATGAAAAACTGTTTTTT.

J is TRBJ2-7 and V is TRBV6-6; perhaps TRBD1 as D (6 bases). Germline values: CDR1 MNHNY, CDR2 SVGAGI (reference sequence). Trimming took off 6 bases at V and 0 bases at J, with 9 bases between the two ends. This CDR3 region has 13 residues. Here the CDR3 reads CASSQDSSYEQYF. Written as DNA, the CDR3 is TGTGCCAGCAGCCAGGACAGCTCCTACGAGCAGTACTTC.

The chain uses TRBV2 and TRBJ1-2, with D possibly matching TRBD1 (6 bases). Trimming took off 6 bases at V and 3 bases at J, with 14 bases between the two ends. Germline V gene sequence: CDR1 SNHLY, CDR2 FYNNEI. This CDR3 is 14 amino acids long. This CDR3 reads CASSIQGSDYGYTF. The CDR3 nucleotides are TGTGCCAGCAGCATACAGGGATCGGACTATGGCTACACCTTC.

CDR3 sequence: CASRNSGTEYEKLFF. CDR3 in DNA: TGTGCCAGCAGGAACTCCGGGACGGAGTATGAAAAACTGTTTTTT. V is TRBV6-5 and J is TRBJ1-4; possibly TRBD1 for D (5 bases). CDR3 length: 15 amino acids. V dropped 6 bases and J dropped 6 bases, with 17 bases sitting between them. The germline V gene encodes CDR1 MNHEY and CDR2 SVGAGI.

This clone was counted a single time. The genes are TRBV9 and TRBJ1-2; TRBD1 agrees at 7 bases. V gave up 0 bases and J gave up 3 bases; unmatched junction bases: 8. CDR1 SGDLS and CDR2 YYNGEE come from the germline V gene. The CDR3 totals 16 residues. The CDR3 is CASSVGEAGGDYGYTF. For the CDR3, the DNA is TGTGCCAGCAGCGTAGGGGAGGCAGGGGGGGACTATGGCTACACCTTC.

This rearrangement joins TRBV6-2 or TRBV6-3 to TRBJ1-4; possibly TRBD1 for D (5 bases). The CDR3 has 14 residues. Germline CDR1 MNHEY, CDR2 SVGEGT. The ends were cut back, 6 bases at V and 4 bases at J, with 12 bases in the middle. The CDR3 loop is CASSPDRNNEKLFF. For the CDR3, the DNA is TGTGCCAGCAGCCCTGACAGAAATAATGAAAAACTGTTTTTT.

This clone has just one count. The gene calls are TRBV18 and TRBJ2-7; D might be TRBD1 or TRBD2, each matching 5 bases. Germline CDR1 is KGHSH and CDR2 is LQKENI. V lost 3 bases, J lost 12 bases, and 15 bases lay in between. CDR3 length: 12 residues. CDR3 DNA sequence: TGTGCCAGCTCACCGTTTGAGGGGACGCCGTACTTC. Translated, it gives CASSPFEGTPYF.

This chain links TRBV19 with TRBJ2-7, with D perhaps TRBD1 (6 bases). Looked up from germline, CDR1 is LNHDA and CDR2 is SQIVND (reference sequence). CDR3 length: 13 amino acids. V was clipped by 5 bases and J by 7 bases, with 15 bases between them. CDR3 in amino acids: CASSETIRGEQYF. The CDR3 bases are TGTGCCAGTAGTGAAACGATAAGGGGGGAGCAGTACTTC.

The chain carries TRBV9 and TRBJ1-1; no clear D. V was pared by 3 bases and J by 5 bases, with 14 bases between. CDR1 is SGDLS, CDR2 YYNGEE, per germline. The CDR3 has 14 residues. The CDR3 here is CASSEGLGWTEAFF. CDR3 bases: TGTGCCAGCAGCGAGGGTTTGGGGTGGACTGAAGCTTTCTTT.

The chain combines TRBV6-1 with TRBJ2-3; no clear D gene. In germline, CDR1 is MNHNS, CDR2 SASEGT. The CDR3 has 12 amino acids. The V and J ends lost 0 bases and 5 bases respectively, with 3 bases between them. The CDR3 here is CASSEAEDTQYF. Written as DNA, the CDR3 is TGTGCCAGCAGTGAAGCCGAAGATACGCAGTATTTT.